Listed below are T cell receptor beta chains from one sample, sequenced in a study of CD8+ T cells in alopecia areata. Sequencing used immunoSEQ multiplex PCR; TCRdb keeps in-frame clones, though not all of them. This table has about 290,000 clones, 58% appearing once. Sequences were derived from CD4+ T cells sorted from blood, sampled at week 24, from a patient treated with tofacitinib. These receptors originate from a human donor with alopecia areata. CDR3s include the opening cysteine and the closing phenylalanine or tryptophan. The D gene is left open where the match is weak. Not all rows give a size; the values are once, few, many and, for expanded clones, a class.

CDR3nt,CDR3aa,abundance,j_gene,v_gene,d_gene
TGCGCCAGCAGCCCGACACCACCAACTAGCGGGACATCCTACAATGAGCAGTTCTTC,CASSPTPPTSGTSYNEQFF,few,TRBJ2-1,TRBV5-1,TRBD2
TGCAGTGCTAGGACTAGCGGGTTCTCTTACTTC,CSARTSGFSYF,.,TRBJ2-5,TRBV20-1,TRBD2
TGTGCCACTTCCGGGACTGCTAGCACAGATACGCAGTATTTT,CATSGTASTDTQYF,.,TRBJ2-3,TRBV25-1,.
TGTGCCAGCAGCCAAGATTCTAGCGGGGGGCGGGAGCAGTTCTTC,CASSQDSSGGREQFF,.,TRBJ2-1,TRBV4-2,TRBD2
TGTGCCAGCAGCAACCCGGGACAGGGGGCCTGGAATGAGCAGTTCTTC,CASSNPGQGAWNEQFF,few,TRBJ2-1,TRBV5-5,TRBD1
TGTGCCAGCAGTCCCGGCGGACAGTCCTACGAGCAGTACTTC,CASSPGGQSYEQYF,.,TRBJ2-7,TRBV6-5,.
TGTGCCAGCAGCGCACTGGGACTAGCGGGGGTCTGGAATGAGCAGTTCTTC,CASSALGLAGVWNEQFF,.,TRBJ2-1,TRBV7-9,TRBD2
TGTGCCAGCTCACTAGGGACCAACAACCAGCCCCAGCATTTT,CASSLGTNNQPQHF,few,TRBJ1-5,TRBV18,.
TGCAGCGTTGGATTTTGGGGGACCAAGTCCTACGAGCAGTACTTC,CSVGFWGTKSYEQYF,.,TRBJ2-7,TRBV29-1,.
TGTGCCAGCAGCTACAGCAGCTCTGGGGCCAACGTCCTGACTTTC,CASSYSSSGANVLTF,.,TRBJ2-6,TRBV7-9,.
TGTGCCAGCAGTAGAGGGACAGGGGTCGAAAAACTGTTTTTT,CASSRGTGVEKLFF,.,TRBJ1-4,TRBV25-1,TRBD1
TGTGCCAGCAGCCAGGACAGGGGGCGTACCGGGGAGCTGTTTTTT,CASSQDRGRTGELFF,.,TRBJ2-2,TRBV11-3,TRBD1
TGCGCCAGCAGCCAACAGCAGGGGCCCTACGAGCAGTACTTC,CASSQQQGPYEQYF,.,TRBJ2-7,TRBV4-3,.
TGTGCCAGCAGCTTATCGGCTGGGGGCGGCTACACCTTC,CASSLSAGGGYTF,.,TRBJ1-2,TRBV7-9,.
TGTGCCCATGGATTCCGGACAGGACAATACACGTATGGCTACACCTTC,CAHGFRTGQYTYGYTF,.,TRBJ1-2,TRBV30,TRBD1
TGTGCCAGCAGTGAAACCCCCGGAAACAGGGGGCAGTTCTTC,CASSETPGNRGQFF,.,TRBJ2-1,TRBV25-1,TRBD1
TGTGCCAGCTCACCAAAGATGACAGGGGGCTTAGAGGGCTACACCTTC,CASSPKMTGGLEGYTF,few,TRBJ1-2,TRBV18,TRBD1
TGTGCCAGCAGCTTGATGAACTATGGCTACACCTTC,CASSLMNYGYTF,few,TRBJ1-2,TRBV5-4,.
TGTGCCAGCAGCGTCCTAAGTCGGGAGACCCAGTACTTC,CASSVLSRETQYF,.,TRBJ2-5,TRBV7-8,.
TGTGCCACCCGGGGGGGCGGTTCAGATACGCAGTATTTT,CATRGGGSDTQYF,.,TRBJ2-3,TRBV15,TRBD2
TGTGCCAGCAGCTTAGCTCGCGGACAGGGGGCTTCTGGGGCCAACGTCCTGACTTTC,CASSLARGQGASGANVLTF,.,TRBJ2-6,TRBV7-9,TRBD1
TGTGCCAGCAGCCCCCGTCTAGCGGGGGGGCGTCAGACAGATACGCAGTATTTT,CASSPRLAGGRQTDTQYF,.,TRBJ2-3,TRBV4-2,TRBD2
TGTGCCAGCAGCTTAGTCTCCGGGGAGCTGTTTTTT,CASSLVSGELFF,.,TRBJ2-2,TRBV7-9,.